A single sample is the source of the 20 T cell receptor beta chains below, sequenced in a study of OX40 agonist ivuxolimab in advanced cancers. The library came from the immunoSEQ multiplex PCR assay. TCRdb retrieved this table from immuneACCESS and kept in-frame rearrangements only. Not all clones are present; in checked studies, unresolved V genes account for under half, and no reason is known for the remainder. For this sample there are tens of thousands of clones; 70% to 90% appear just once. Roughly 0.89% of the sample belongs to the ten largest clones. Sequenced here: CD4+ or CD8+ T cells sorted from blood, sampled in a trial of the OX40 agonist ivuxolimab. These TCRs come from an adult with an advanced solid tumor such as melanoma, head and neck, liver or kidney cancer.

The gene calls are TRBV28 and TRBJ2-7; TRBD2 aligns across 13 bases. Losses at the gene ends were 4 bases for V and 4 bases for J; bases not matched to a gene: 4. Germline V gene lookup returns CDR1 MDHEN and CDR2 SYDVKM. This CDR3 region has 15 residues. CDR3 sequence (DNA): TGTGCCAGCAGTTCTCCGGGACTAGCGGGGTACGAGCAGTACTTC. Its protein is CASSSPGLAGYEQYF.

Only one count was recorded for this clone. V is TRBV5-1 and J is TRBJ2-2, with D unresolved. The germline V and J ends were trimmed by 4 bases and 5 bases, with 15 bases remaining between them. Germline CDR1 SGHRS, CDR2 YFSETQ. The CDR3 runs 15 residues. The CDR3 region has the DNA TGCGCCAGCAGCATTTCTCCTACGGCGACCGGGGAGCTGTTTTTT. It translates to CASSISPTATGELFF.

The CDR3 reads CAWSELAGYNEQFF. Written as DNA, the CDR3 is TGTGCCTGGAGTGAACTAGCGGGGTACAATGAGCAGTTCTTC. This rearrangement joins TRBV30 to TRBJ2-1; 10 nucleotides line up with TRBD2. The junction had 1 base not matched to a gene; V was cut back by 1 base and J by 4 bases. This CDR3 region has 14 residues. Germline-derived CDR1 and CDR2 are GTSNPN and SVGIG (reference sequence).

This chain connects TRBV7-2 to TRBJ2-5, with TRBD2 identical over 12 bases. CDR1 SGHTA and CDR2 FQGNSA come from the germline V gene. With V trimmed by 1 base and J by 7 bases, 10 bases remained unmatched. This CDR3 is built from 17 residues. This CDR3 reads CASSLVSTTSGRGTQYF. CDR3 DNA sequence: TGTGCCAGCAGCTTAGTCTCAACGACTAGCGGGAGAGGGACCCAGTACTTC.

The chain uses TRBV27 and TRBJ1-1; a possible D gene is TRBD1 (5 bases). The CDR3 covers 18 residues. V was pared by 4 bases and J by 5 bases, with 26 bases between. The germline gives CDR1 MNHEY, CDR2 SMNVEV (reference sequence). CDR3 in amino acids: CASSSPPIRVLGGTEAFF. Here the CDR3 DNA reads TGTGCCAGCAGTTCCCCCCCCATCAGGGTCTTGGGAGGTACTGAAGCTTTCTTT.

The rearrangement links TRBV6-5 to TRBJ2-7, with D uncertain. The CDR3 totals 15 residues. From germline, CDR1 is MNHEY and CDR2 SVGAGI. Trimming took 6 bases from V and 0 from J, leaving 15 bases between them. The CDR3 reads CASRTAALSSYEQYF. The CDR3 nucleotides are TGTGCCAGCAGGACCGCAGCGCTGAGCTCCTACGAGCAGTACTTC.

V is TRBV10-3 and J is TRBJ2-7; D is tentatively TRBD1 or TRBD2 (5 bases each). The germline V gene encodes CDR1 ENHRY and CDR2 SYGVKD. This CDR3 is 14 amino acids long. Trimming cost V 10 bases and J 6 bases, with 22 bases left between them. The CDR3 DNA is TGTGCCACCCGTACCGGGACCTTTAAGGCCGAGCAGTACTTC. This encodes CATRTGTFKAEQYF.

This chain uses TRBV2 with TRBJ2-1; tentatively, D is TRBD2 (5 bases). Germline V gene data show CDR1 as SNHLY and CDR2 as FYNNEI. The CDR3 sequence is 12 residues long. Between the trimmed V and J ends, which lost 6 bases and 6 bases, there was a span of 9 bases. The CDR3 DNA follows: TGTGCCAGCAGGAAACTAGTCAATGAGCAGTTCTTC. Protein: CASRKLVNEQFF.

The rearrangement uses TRBV6-1 and TRBJ1-1; the match to TRBD1 covers 8 bases. CDR1 and CDR2 from the germline V gene are MNHNS and SASEGT. J gave up 2 bases and V 7 bases, and 6 bases lay outside the gene matches. The CDR3 has 14 residues. The CDR3 loop is CASTIDRGNTEAFF. The CDR3 DNA reads TGTGCCAGCACTATAGACAGGGGTAACACTGAAGCTTTCTTT.

The rearrangement joins TRBV7-2 to TRBJ1-1; D gene uncertain. Germline CDR1 reads SGHTA; CDR2 reads FQGNSA. Trimming removed 2 bases from V and 0 bases from J, with 7 bases in between. There are 14 residues in the CDR3. This CDR3 is CASSLKRLNTEAFF. The DNA of the CDR3 is TGTGCCAGCAGCTTAAAACGACTGAACACTGAAGCTTTCTTT.

This chain links TRBV28 with TRBJ1-3, with 8 bases that match TRBD1. V trimming: 6 bases; J trimming: 4 bases; junction bases outside the gene matches: 5. Germline CDR1 MDHEN, CDR2 SYDVKM. This CDR3 is built from 14 residues. CDR3 in DNA: TGTGCCAGCAGCCCGGACAGGGACGGAAACACCATATATTTT. It codes for CASSPDRDGNTIYF.

The chain couples TRBV11-1 to TRBJ2-2; D is possibly TRBD1 or TRBD2 (6 bases each). The V and J ends lost 6 bases and 0 bases respectively, with 14 bases between them. This CDR3 comprises 16 residues. Germline values: CDR1 SGHAT, CDR2 FQDESV (reference sequence). CDR3 coding DNA: TGTGCCAGCAGTTTTAACAGGGACTCGAACACCGGGGAGCTGTTTTTT. Its protein is CASSFNRDSNTGELFF.

This sequence joins TRBV6-1 and TRBJ2-4; 8 nucleotides align to TRBD2. Germline V gene lookup returns CDR1 MNHNS and CDR2 SASEGT. V was clipped by 7 bases and J by 5 bases; unmatched bases: 7. This CDR3 is 14 amino acids long. The CDR3 loop reads CASNPGTRQNIQYF. CDR3 nucleotides: TGTGCCAGCAACCCCGGGACTAGACAAAACATTCAGTACTTC.

This clone turned up a few times. The genes are TRBV4-1 and TRBJ1-5, with 9 bases that match TRBD1. Trimming took 0 bases from V and 6 from J; bases not matched to a gene: 3. This CDR3 comprises 15 residues. Per the germline V gene, CDR1 is MGHRA and CDR2 is YSYEKL. Written as DNA, the CDR3 is TGCGCCAGCAGCCAAGAGGACAGGGGATTTCAGCCCCAGCATTTT. Translation: CASSQEDRGFQPQHF.

In its sample, this clone was seen once. The chain has TRBV27 and TRBJ1-6; D remains ambiguous. CDR3 size: 15 residues. Germline CDR1 is MNHEY and CDR2 is SMNVEV (reference sequence). V was shortened by 6 bases and J by 3 bases, with 12 bases between the two germline ends. CDR3 protein: CASSPSVIYNSPLHF. The CDR3 nucleotides read TGTGCCAGCAGCCCATCAGTCATCTATAATTCACCCCTCCACTTT.

The J gene is TRBJ1-1, the V gene TRBV18; 10 nucleotides align to TRBD1. The CDR3 length is 13 residues. From germline, CDR1 is KGHSH and CDR2 LQKENI. Trimming took 6 bases from V and 5 from J; bases not matched to a gene: 3. The CDR3 protein is CASSGTGATEAFF. The CDR3 DNA sequence: TGTGCCAGCTCGGGGACAGGGGCAACTGAAGCTTTCTTT.

The CDR3 DNA reads as TGTGCCAGCAGTCCCCCGACTAGCGGGATTTTGACGGCAGATACGCAGTATTTT. Translating gives CASSPPTSGILTADTQYF. V and J are TRBV27 and TRBJ2-3; 11 nucleotides agree with TRBD2. V shed 5 bases, J shed 4 bases, and the junction held 14 bases outside the gene matches. The CDR3 loop spans 18 amino acids. Germline V lookup: CDR1 MNHEY, CDR2 SMNVEV (reference sequence).

The chain employs TRBV23-1 and TRBJ2-7; 8 bases align to TRBD1. TRBV23-1 is given ORF status, its function remaining uncertain. Germline trimming cut 7 bases from V and 1 base from J; bases unmatched to any gene: 9. The CDR3 spans 15 residues. DNA of the CDR3: TGCGCCAGCATTCGACAGGGGTTGAAGTCCTACGAGCAGTACTTC. Protein: CASIRQGLKSYEQYF.

The rearrangement links TRBV9 to TRBJ2-2; D may be TRBD2 (5 bases). Germline V gene data show CDR1 as SGDLS and CDR2 as YYNGEE. V lost 3 bases to trimming and J lost 7 bases, with 10 bases between them. CDR3 size: 13 residues. DNA for the CDR3: TGTGCCAGCAGCGAGAGGGTTATCGGGGAGCTGTTTTTT. This gives the protein CASSERVIGELFF.

J is TRBJ2-3 and V is TRBV19; D remains unclear. The V gene's germline CDR1 is LNHDA and CDR2 SQIVND (reference sequence). The length of the CDR3 is 11 residues. V lost 3 bases to trimming and J lost 2 bases, with 0 bases between them. This CDR3 reads CASSITDTQYF. The CDR3 nucleotides are TGTGCCAGTAGTATCACAGATACGCAGTATTTT.